The 3 T cell receptor beta chains in this list originate from one sample, sequenced in a study of T cells in Graves' hyperthyroidism and ophthalmopathy. Amplified TCR beta CDR3 regions came from RNA transcripts. The TCR CDR3 was amplified in a first-round RT-PCR using the HTBI primer set. MiXCR was run by TCRdb on the multiplex PCR reads, yielding one entry per CDR3 protein. This table holds hundreds of thousands of distinct CDR3 sequences, nearly 45% found once. Sequencing was done on a sample of peripheral blood or thyroid tissue (not recorded which). The receptors shown here come from an adult man with Graves' disease, either hyperthyroidism or ophthalmopathy (not recorded which).

The V call is TRBV10-1, the J call TRBJ2-7, with D perhaps matching TRBD1 or TRBD2 (5 bases each). V was pared by 8 bases and J by 5 bases, with 13 bases between. The V gene's germline CDR1 is WNHNN and CDR2 SYGVQD (reference sequence). The CDR3 is 12 amino acids. Here the CDR3 DNA reads TGCGCCAGCTCAGAACGGGGCCACGAGCAGTACTTC. Translating gives CASSERGHEQYF.

This chain links TRBV2 with TRBJ1-5, with D maybe TRBD1 (5 bases). Germline V gene lookup returns CDR1 SNHLY and CDR2 FYNNEI. The V gene lost 3 bases and the J gene lost 2 bases, with 11 bases spanning the gap. This CDR3 comprises 15 residues. CDR3 loop: CASSEIGEGNQPQHF. As DNA, the CDR3 is TGTGCCAGCAGTGAGATAGGGGAAGGCAATCAGCCCCAGCATTTT.

This clonotype was counted a single time. Being one base from a much bigger clone, this may be a read error. This chain connects TRBV29-1 to TRBJ2-5, with no clear D. In germline, CDR1 is SQVTM, CDR2 ANQGSEA. The CDR3 extends over 12 amino acids. CDR3 sequence reads: CSVEQYKETRYF. In DNA form, the CDR3 reads TGCAGCGTTGAACAGTATAAAGAGACCCGGTACTTC.